This is a list of T cell receptor beta chains from one sample in a study of T cells of healthy individuals. TCRdb independently ran MiXCR on the 5' RACE reads; one entry per CDR3 protein. The table includes around 98,000 distinct CDR3 sequences, roughly a sixth detected once. Every receptor here comes from a human donor in good health. The CDR3 runs from the conserved cysteine through the conserved F or W. A D gene is named only where the DNA matches it firmly. Expanded clones get a size class; other rows say once, few or many, or leave the size out.

CDR3 length,D gene,J gene,V gene,clone size,CDR3 protein,CDR3 DNA
13,-,TRBJ2-7,TRBV12-3/TRBV12-4,-,CASRDLPSYEQYF,TGTGCCAGCCGGGACCTTCCCTCCTACGAGCAGTACTTC
18,-,TRBJ1-3,TRBV15,-,CATSRDRVEGYSGNTIYF,TGTGCCACCAGCAGAGATCGCGTTGAAGGTTACTCTGGAAACACCATATATTTT
14,-,TRBJ2-3,TRBV7-9,few,CASSRRGQGDTQYF,TGTGCCAGCAGCCGTCGGGGGCAGGGGGATACGCAGTATTTT
11,-,TRBJ1-2,TRBV20-1,many,CSAGSDYGYTF,TGCAGTGCTGGTTCTGACTATGGCTACACCTTC
13,TRBD2,TRBJ2-5,TRBV29-1,-,CSVELKPGGFQYF,TGCAGCGTTGAATTGAAGCCCGGGGGGTTCCAGTACTTC
14,TRBD1,TRBJ2-7,TRBV28,few,CASSSGTGTYEQYF,TGTGCCAGCAGTTCCGGGACAGGGACCTACGAGCAGTACTTC
14,-,TRBJ1-3,TRBV20-1,many,CSAREADSGNTIYF,TGCAGTGCAAGGGAAGCGGATTCTGGAAACACCATATATTTT
14,-,TRBJ2-3,TRBV19,few,CASSPLLGTDTQYF,TGTGCCAGTAGTCCCCTACTTGGCACAGATACGCAGTATTTT
9,-,TRBJ1-1,TRBV7-9,few,CANRAEAFF,TGTGCCAACCGAGCTGAAGCTTTCTTT
16,TRBD1,TRBJ2-3,TRBV7-2,few,CASSLVGTGWTDTQYF,TGTGCCAGCAGCTTAGTCGGGACAGGGTGGACAGATACGCAGTATTTT
11,-,TRBJ2-5,TRBV13,-,CASSEGETQYF,TGTGCCAGCAGCGAAGGGGAGACCCAGTACTTC
16,-,TRBJ2-7,TRBV3-2,few,CASSQITSGRAYEQYF,TGTGCCAGCAGCCAGATAACTAGCGGGAGAGCCTACGAGCAGTACTTC
11,-,TRBJ1-2,TRBV29-1,few,CSVGRGGGYTF,TGCAGCGTCGGCCGGGGGGGTGGCTACACCTTC
14,-,TRBJ1-2,TRBV29-1,few,CSVGGRGLNYGYTF,TGCAGCGTTGGCGGTCGGGGCCTTAACTATGGCTACACCTTC
13,TRBD2,TRBJ2-1,TRBV20-1,-,CSAMGLVRDEQFF,TGCAGTGCTATGGGACTAGTCCGGGATGAGCAGTTCTTC
13,-,TRBJ1-5,TRBV6-2/TRBV6-3,-,CASRHLDYQPQHF,TGTGCCAGCAGACACCTAGATTATCAGCCCCAGCATTTT
16,-,TRBJ1-5,TRBV6-6,many,CASSGGHENLNQPQHF,TGTGCCAGCTCCGGGGGCCATGAGAATCTTAATCAGCCCCAGCATTTT
16,TRBD2,TRBJ2-1,TRBV20-1,many,CSATGLAGSSYNEQFF,TGCAGTGCTACGGGACTAGCGGGGTCATCCTACAATGAGCAGTTCTTC
17,-,TRBJ2-2,TRBV4-3,-,CASSQDESGLGTGELFF,TGCGCCAGCAGCCAAGATGAATCGGGGTTGGGCACCGGGGAGCTGTTTTTT
19,-,TRBJ1-1,TRBV6-2/TRBV6-3,few,CASSHLGTTGTRAKTEAFF,TGTGCCAGCAGCCACCTAGGGACCACAGGGACGAGGGCAAAAACTGAAGCTTTCTTT
13,-,TRBJ2-3,TRBV3-1,many,CASSQEGRDTQYF,TGTGCCAGCAGCCAAGAGGGACGAGATACGCAGTATTTT
13,-,TRBJ2-1,TRBV2,-,CASSEALGDEQFF,TGTGCCAGCAGTGAAGCGCTTGGCGATGAGCAGTTCTTC
13,-,TRBJ2-5,TRBV28,-,CASRPQGPETQYF,TGTGCCAGCAGACCCCAGGGGCCAGAGACCCAGTACTTC
16,-,TRBJ1-1,TRBV20-1,many,CRTDNPGQLLNTEAFF,TGCAGGACCGACAATCCGGGGCAGCTATTAAACACTGAAGCTTTCTTT
15,-,TRBJ2-2,TRBV6-2/TRBV6-3,many,CASSYVISNTGELFF,TGTGCCAGCAGTTACGTCATCTCGAACACCGGGGAGCTGTTTTTT
13,-,TRBJ2-5,TRBV28,-,CASRTQMEETQYF,TGTGCCAGCAGAACCCAGATGGAAGAGACCCAGTACTTC
11,TRBD2,TRBJ2-3,TRBV20-1,-,CSGAGDVTQYF,TGCAGTGGCGCGGGAGACGTGACGCAGTATTTT
16,TRBD2,TRBJ2-2,TRBV7-3,-,CASSLLAGGRTGELFF,TGTGCCAGCAGCCTCTTAGCGGGGGGGCGCACCGGGGAGCTGTTTTTT
15,-,TRBJ1-6,TRBV18,few,CASSPQGIYNSPLHF,TGTGCCAGCTCACCCCAGGGGATTTATAATTCACCCCTCCACTTT
15,TRBD2,TRBJ2-3,TRBV9,-,CASSGGGPDYYTQYF,TGTGCCAGCAGCGGGGGAGGGCCGGACTACTATACGCAGTATTTT
15,TRBD2,TRBJ2-4,TRBV6-2/TRBV6-3,few,CASSSGGAAKNIQYF,TGTGCCAGCAGTTCCGGGGGGGCAGCCAAAAACATTCAGTACTTC
17,TRBD2,TRBJ2-3,TRBV4-2,-,CASSQDQTSGNTDTQYF,TGTGCCAGCAGCCAAGATCAAACTAGCGGTAACACAGATACGCAGTATTTT
18,-,TRBJ2-1,TRBV29-1,-,CSVALQNSGLSFYNEQFF,TGCAGCGTTGCCCTGCAAAACTCCGGACTGTCCTTCTACAATGAGCAGTTCTTC
15,TRBD2,TRBJ2-1,TRBV7-2,-,CASSFLAGTYNEQFF,TGTGCCAGCAGCTTTCTAGCGGGGACCTACAATGAGCAGTTCTTC
13,-,TRBJ2-5,TRBV7-3,few,CASSSSTSKTQYF,TGTGCCAGCAGCTCATCGACTAGTAAGACCCAGTACTTC
17,TRBD2,TRBJ2-7,TRBV7-2,many,CASSLVLAGVKTYEQYF,TGTGCCAGCAGCTTAGTCCTAGCGGGAGTGAAAACCTACGAGCAGTACTTC
16,-,TRBJ2-3,TRBV20-1,many,CSASRSKGGLADTQYF,TGCAGTGCTAGCCGTTCAAAGGGGGGGCTAGCAGATACGCAGTATTTT
16,TRBD2,TRBJ2-3,TRBV20-1,few,CSARAAASGGLDTQYF,TGCAGTGCTAGGGCGGCGGCTAGCGGGGGGCTGGATACGCAGTATTTT
14,-,TRBJ2-4,TRBV5-6,few,CASSLKEKADIQYF,TGTGCCAGCAGCCTTAAGGAGAAAGCGGACATTCAGTACTTC
15,-,TRBJ2-5,TRBV28,many,CASSDRGGYQETQYF,TGTGCCAGCAGCGATCGCGGAGGGTACCAAGAGACCCAGTACTTC
15,-,TRBJ2-1,TRBV4-3,-,CASSQGLGVGNEQFF,TGCGCCAGCAGCCAAGGTCTAGGGGTGGGCAATGAGCAGTTCTTC
15,TRBD1,TRBJ2-2,TRBV20-1,many,CSAHRGAVIGGELFF,TGCAGTGCCCACAGGGGGGCCGTAATTGGCGGGGAGCTGTTTTTT
15,-,TRBJ2-1,TRBV3-1,many,CASSQDTGSYNEQFF,TGTGCCAGCAGCCAAGATACAGGAAGCTACAATGAGCAGTTCTTC
13,-,TRBJ1-2,TRBV7-2,-,CASSPGPNYGYTF,TGTGCCAGCAGCCCAGGACCTAACTATGGCTACACCTTC
14,-,TRBJ1-3,TRBV28,many,CASSFTVDGNTIYF,TGTGCCAGCAGTTTCACAGTGGATGGAAACACCATATATTTT
15,TRBD1,TRBJ1-2,TRBV4-2,many,CASSQDRGQENGYTF,TGTGCCAGCAGCCAAGATCGTGGACAGGAGAATGGCTACACCTTC
14,TRBD2,TRBJ2-5,TRBV7-9,-,CASNMAGEGETQYF,TGTGCCAGCAACATGGCGGGGGAAGGGGAGACCCAGTACTTC
15,TRBD1,TRBJ2-7,TRBV19,-,CASSTVGQGTYEQYF,TGTGCCAGTAGTACCGTGGGACAGGGGACCTACGAGCAGTACTTC
14,-,TRBJ2-3,TRBV6-6,few,CASVPSGGTDTQYF,TGTGCCAGCGTCCCCTCCGGCGGCACAGATACGCAGTATTTT
15,TRBD2,TRBJ2-1,TRBV29-1,many,CSVEEEREGIDEQFF,TGCAGCGTTGAAGAAGAGCGGGAGGGGATTGATGAGCAGTTCTTC